These 32 T cell receptor beta chains share one sample of origin, sequenced in a study of T cell changes during pregnancy in multiple sclerosis. Using immunoSEQ multiplex PCR, the repertoire was profiled, and TCRdb retains in-frame clones only, with some absent. The sample carries around 80,000 clones, roughly nine tenths recorded once. Specimen: peripheral blood, collected before pregnancy. Receptor source: a female donor with multiple sclerosis, enrolled in a pregnancy study.

This clone was observed a single time. The chain combines TRBV7-9 with TRBJ2-7; possible D gene TRBD1, 6 bases. The V and J ends lost 0 bases and 5 bases respectively, with 8 bases between them. From germline, CDR1 is SEHNR and CDR2 FQNEAQ (reference sequence). There are 13 residues in the CDR3. The CDR3 sequence: CASSLADSHEQYF. The CDR3 nucleotides are TGTGCCAGCAGCTTAGCGGACAGCCACGAGCAGTACTTC. The whole variable domain, remainder taken from reference TRBV7-9 and TRBJ2-7, is DTGVSQNPRHKITKRGQNVTFRCDPISEHNRLYWYRQTLGQGPEFLTYFQNEAQLEKSRLLSDRFSAERPKGSFSTLEIQRTEQGDSAMYLCASSLADSHEQYFGPGTRLTVT.

The CDR3 here is CATSNRAHEQYF. CDR3 sequence (DNA): TGTGCCACCAGCAACAGGGCCCACGAGCAGTACTTC. The chain recombines TRBV15 with TRBJ2-7; TRBD1 might be the D (6 bases). The CDR3 is 12 amino acids. Germline CDR1 LNHNV, CDR2 YYDKDF (reference sequence). With 4 bases removed from V and 5 bases from J, the gap between germline ends came to 9 bases.

This clone has a single count. The CDR3 region has the DNA TGTGCCAGCAGCGTAACGGAGGGACTAAACTACGAGCAGTACTTC. It encodes CASSVTEGLNYEQYF. V is TRBV9 and J is TRBJ2-7; 7 nucleotides match TRBD2. This CDR3 is built from 15 residues. CDR1 is SGDLS, CDR2 YYNGEE, per germline. J lost 3 bases, V lost 1 base, and 7 bases had no gene match.

V gene TRBV6-5 combines with J gene TRBJ2-7; D is uncertain. Germline V gene data show CDR1 as MNHEY and CDR2 as SVGAGI. The CDR3 totals 12 residues. CDR3 bases: TGTGCAACCAGGCAGTCTACCTACGAGCAGTACTTC. Protein product: CATRQSTYEQYF.

The V and J genes are TRBV19 and TRBJ1-2, with 7 bases aligning to TRBD1. The V gene end was trimmed by 5 bases and the J gene end by 8 bases; junction bases not matched to a gene: 11. CDR3 length: 14 amino acids. Germline lookup yields CDR1 LNHDA and CDR2 SQIVND (reference sequence). The CDR3 DNA sequence: TGTGCCAGTAGTCCCCCATTGACAGGGCACGGCTACACCTTC. It specifies CASSPPLTGHGYTF.

The CDR3: CASSPGQKNQPQHF. The CDR3 bases are TGTGCCAGTTCCCCGGGACAGAAAAATCAGCCCCAGCATTTT. V gene TRBV19 combines with J gene TRBJ1-5; 7 bases fit TRBD1. V trimming: 8 bases; J trimming: 4 bases; junction bases outside the gene matches: 8. The CDR3 is made up of 14 amino acids. Germline lookup yields CDR1 LNHDA and CDR2 SQIVND (reference sequence). Drawing the rest from reference TRBV19 and TRBJ1-5, the complete variable domain is DGGITQSPKYLFRKEGQNVTLSCEQNLNHDAMYWYRQDPGQGLRLIYYSQIVNDFQKGDIAEGYSVSREKKESFPLTVTSAQKNPTAFYLCASSPGQKNQPQHFGDGTRLSIL.

The chain recombines TRBV27 with TRBJ1-5; no clear D gene. The CDR3 length is 18 residues. Trimming left V 1 base short and J 1 base short, with 17 bases between. Germline CDR1 reads MNHEY; CDR2 reads SMNVEV (reference sequence). This chain's CDR3 is CASSLFPPPGVSNQPQHF. The CDR3 bases are TGTGCCAGCAGTTTATTTCCCCCGCCCGGGGTAAGCAATCAGCCCCAGCATTTT.

CDR3 nucleotide sequence: TGTGCCAGCAGCCCTCTAGCGGGGCTTCTCACAGATACGCAGTATTTT. Translating gives CASSPLAGLLTDTQYF. J is TRBJ2-3 and V is TRBV9; 9 nucleotides align to TRBD2. CDR1 SGDLS and CDR2 YYNGEE come from the germline V gene. The CDR3 spans 16 residues. The junction had 8 bases not matched to a gene; V was cut back by 4 bases and J by 2 bases.

About this clone itself: The sample contains more than one DNA sequence encoding this CDR3. In DNA, the CDR3 is TGCAGTGCTAGGGGGGGAGAGACCCAGTACTTC. Protein product: CSARGGETQYF. V usage is TRBV20-1 and J usage is TRBJ2-5; TRBD2 is a possible D gene (6 bases). Germline-derived CDR1 and CDR2 are DFQATT and SNEGSKA (reference sequence). This CDR3 has 11 residues. The V gene lost 3 bases and the J gene lost 4 bases, with 6 bases spanning the gap.

V and J are TRBV7-8 and TRBJ2-4; 9 nucleotides align to TRBD1. The CDR3 spans 16 residues. J gave up 5 bases and V 1 base, and 6 bases lay outside the gene matches. Germline CDR1 reads SGHVS; CDR2 reads FQNEAQ. CDR3 sequence: CASSLVPGQGENIQYF. In DNA form, the CDR3 reads TGTGCCAGCAGCTTAGTCCCGGGACAGGGCGAAAACATTCAGTACTTC. The whole variable domain, filled in from reference TRBV7-8 and TRBJ2-4, reads GAGVSQSPRYKVAKRGQDVALRCDPISGHVSLFWYQQALGQGPEFLTYFQNEAQLDKSGLPSDRFFAERPEGSVSTLKIQRTQQEDSAVYLCASSLVPGQGENIQYFGAGTRLSVL.

J is TRBJ2-3 and V is TRBV15; 10 positions match TRBD2. With V trimmed by 2 bases and J by 4 bases, 6 bases remained unmatched. CDR1 LNHNV and CDR2 YYDKDF come from the germline V gene (reference sequence). The CDR3 is made up of 16 amino acids. In DNA, the CDR3 is TGTGCCACCAGCAGACTTATTAGCGGGGGGTCAGATACGCAGTATTTT. Amino acid sequence: CATSRLISGGSDTQYF.

The CDR3 loop reads CATGSGTGELFF. The CDR3 bases are TGTGCCACCGGGAGTGGCACCGGGGAGCTGTTTTTT. The chain has TRBV15 and TRBJ2-2, with a possible D match to TRBD2 (5 bases). Germline V gene data show CDR1 as LNHNV and CDR2 as YYDKDF (reference sequence). The CDR3 is made up of 12 amino acids. V shed 8 bases and J shed 4 bases, with 8 bases lying between them.

Comment on this clone: The junction departs from germline at one end; a sequencing error may be responsible. V usage is TRBV7-7 and J usage is TRBJ2-3, with D tentatively TRBD2 (6 bases). CDR3 length: 13 amino acids. Germline V gives CDR1 SSHAT, CDR2 FNYEAQ (reference sequence). DNA for the CDR3: TGTGCTAGCAGCCGAGGGGACGCGGGGACGCAGTATTTT. It encodes CASSRGDAGTQYF.

V and J are TRBV5-1 and TRBJ2-2; 7 positions match TRBD2. Germline CDR1 SGHRS, CDR2 YFSETQ. The V gene end was trimmed by 0 bases and the J gene end by 7 bases; junction bases not matched to a gene: 3. CDR3 length: 14 amino acids. The CDR3 spells CASSLGLAGGELFF. The CDR3 nucleotides read TGCGCCAGCAGCTTGGGACTAGCAGGCGGGGAGCTGTTTTTT.

The CDR3, as DNA: TGTGCCAGCAGTGATTTTAGGCAGGGAGGAAACACTGAAGCTTTCTTT. Protein product: CASSDFRQGGNTEAFF. This rearrangement joins TRBV25-1 to TRBJ1-1, with D possibly being TRBD1 (5 bases). CDR1 and CDR2 from the germline V gene are MGHDK and SYGVNS. The length of the CDR3 is 16 residues. The V end lost 3 bases, the J end lost 2 bases, and 16 bases lay between the germline ends.

The chain carries TRBV6-6 and TRBJ1-5; no definite D call. The CDR3 contains 15 residues. Germline V lookup: CDR1 MNHNY, CDR2 SVGAGI (reference sequence). Trimming stripped 6 bases from V and 0 bases from J, with 12 bases between. CDR3 DNA: TGTGCCAGCAGAATGGAGGCGAATAGCAATCAGCCCCAGCATTTT. Translation gives CASRMEANSNQPQHF.

The V call is TRBV9, the J call TRBJ1-2, with 7 bases that match TRBD1. The CDR3 sequence is 18 residues long. CDR1 and CDR2 (germline): SGDLS, YYNGEE. V dropped 0 bases and J dropped 1; count of bases not matched to a gene: 12. The CDR3: CASSVALRGTDNNYGYTF. In DNA form, the CDR3 reads TGTGCCAGCAGCGTAGCTTTGCGCGGGACAGATAATAACTATGGCTACACCTTC. Variable domain in full (rest from reference TRBV9 and TRBJ1-2): DSGVTQTPKHLITATGQRVTLRCSPRSGDLSVYWYQQSLDQGLQFLIQYYNGEERAKGNILERFSAQQFPDLHSELNLSSLELGDSALYFCASSVALRGTDNNYGYTFGSGTRLTVV.

This sequence joins TRBV7-9 and TRBJ1-5, with 9 positions matching TRBD1. V shed 5 bases and J 6 bases; nucleotides not matched to a gene: 8. The CDR3 sequence is 15 residues long. Germline CDR1 is SEHNR and CDR2 is FQNEAQ (reference sequence). The CDR3 loop is CASSPGTGLAQPQHF. The CDR3 DNA sequence: TGTGCCAGCAGCCCAGGGACAGGGTTGGCTCAGCCCCAGCATTTT.

The J gene is TRBJ1-5, the V gene TRBV6-6; perhaps TRBD1 as D (6 bases). The ends were cut back, 4 bases at V and 6 bases at J, with 16 bases in the middle. Germline V lookup: CDR1 MNHNY, CDR2 SVGAGI (reference sequence). The CDR3 consists of 15 residues. The CDR3 sequence is CASSFRDTDGQPQHF. DNA for the CDR3: TGTGCCAGCAGTTTCCGGGACACCGACGGTCAGCCCCAGCATTTT.

V usage is TRBV14 and J usage is TRBJ1-6; 8 bases are a match to TRBD1. V shed 4 bases, J shed 4 bases, and the junction held 0 bases outside the gene matches. Germline V gene data show CDR1 as SGHDN and CDR2 as FVKESK. The CDR3 extends over 14 amino acids. The CDR3 DNA reads TGTGCCAGCAGCCGACAGGGGTATAATTCACCCCTCCACTTT. Protein: CASSRQGYNSPLHF.

This sequence joins TRBV4-2 and TRBJ1-6; no reliable D call. CDR1 LGHNA and CDR2 YNFKEQ come from the germline V gene. V was cut by 0 bases and J by 9 bases, with 12 bases left in between. CDR3 length: 15 residues. The chain's CDR3 is CASSQEPGGTSPLHF. In DNA form, the CDR3 reads TGTGCCAGCAGCCAAGAGCCCGGCGGTACTTCACCCCTCCACTTT.

This clone was observed a few times. The rearrangement uses TRBV27 and TRBJ1-6, with unresolved D. Trimming took 3 bases from V and 7 from J, leaving 7 bases between them. Germline CDR1 reads MNHEY; CDR2 reads SMNVEV (reference sequence). The CDR3 loop spans 13 amino acids. CDR3 nucleotides: TGTGCCAGCAGTTTTGGCCAAAATTCACCCCTCCACTTT. Protein product: CASSFGQNSPLHF.

The rearrangement joins TRBV6-1 to TRBJ1-2; possible D gene TRBD1, 5 bases. The CDR3 extends over 13 amino acids. CDR1 and CDR2 from the germline V gene are MNHNS and SASEGT. V was pared by 5 bases and J by 2 bases, with 9 bases between. Written as DNA, the CDR3 is TGTGCCAGCAGTACGGGGGGGAACTATGGCTACACCTTC. The encoded protein is CASSTGGNYGYTF.

V and J are TRBV7-9 and TRBJ1-2; D remains unclear. V lost 1 base and J lost 4, with 7 bases in between. CDR1 is SEHNR and CDR2 is FQNEAQ in the germline V gene (reference sequence). There are 13 residues in the CDR3. CDR3 DNA: TGTGCCAGCAGCTTAGAGACACCCTATGGCTACACCTTC. Its protein is CASSLETPYGYTF. The full variable domain, completed using reference TRBV7-9 and TRBJ1-2, is DTGVSQNPRHKITKRGQNVTFRCDPISEHNRLYWYRQTLGQGPEFLTYFQNEAQLEKSRLLSDRFSAERPKGSFSTLEIQRTEQGDSAMYLCASSLETPYGYTFGSGTRLTVV.

The chain uses TRBV15 and TRBJ1-6, with 10 bases that match TRBD1. Germline lookup yields CDR1 LNHNV and CDR2 YYDKDF (reference sequence). Trimming took 2 bases from V and 7 from J; bases not matched to a gene: 2. The CDR3 totals 15 residues. The CDR3 reads CATSRRTGGNSPLHF. In nucleotides, the CDR3 is TGTGCCACCAGCAGAAGGACAGGGGGAAATTCACCCCTCCACTTT.

The chain employs TRBV5-1 and TRBJ1-5; D unresolved. This CDR3 has 19 residues. The germline V gene encodes CDR1 SGHRS and CDR2 YFSETQ. V was cut by 0 bases and J by 1 base, with 20 bases left in between. This chain's CDR3 is CASSLVSGTDRSSNQPQHF. Written as DNA, the CDR3 is TGCGCCAGCAGCTTGGTTTCGGGAACCGACCGCTCAAGCAATCAGCCCCAGCATTTT.

The V gene is TRBV9, the J gene TRBJ2-3, with 11 bases matching TRBD2. Germline trimming cut 0 bases from V and 5 bases from J; bases unmatched to any gene: 8. CDR3 length equals 17 residues. Germline CDR1 and CDR2: SGDLS and YYNGEE. CDR3 bases: TGTGCCAGCAGCGTAGTCGATAGCGGGGGGGCTGTAGATACGCAGTATTTT. Amino acids: CASSVVDSGGAVDTQYF.

This rearrangement joins TRBV5-1 to TRBJ2-3; 8 bases agree with TRBD2. The V gene's germline CDR1 is SGHRS and CDR2 YFSETQ. With V trimmed by 0 bases and J by 4 bases, 4 bases remained unmatched. The CDR3 sequence is 15 residues long. The CDR3 nucleotides read TGCGCCAGCAGCTTGGGCCGGGGGGGCTCAGATACGCAGTATTTT. Its protein is CASSLGRGGSDTQYF.

The chain combines TRBV15 with TRBJ2-1, with TRBD2 identical over 13 bases. V shed 4 bases, J shed 7 bases, and the junction held 4 bases outside the gene matches. CDR3 length: 15 residues. Germline lookup yields CDR1 LNHNV and CDR2 YYDKDF (reference sequence). The CDR3 spells CATSTEGLAGNEQFF. The DNA for the CDR3 is TGTGCCACCAGCACTGAGGGACTAGCGGGGAATGAGCAGTTCTTC.

The gene calls are TRBV6-5 and TRBJ2-7, with 8 bases that match TRBD2. This CDR3 has 15 amino acids. The J segment lost 0 bases and the V segment lost 0 bases, leaving 1 base of the junction unmatched. Germline CDR1 and CDR2: MNHEY and SVGAGI. The CDR3 nucleotides read TGTGCCAGCAGTTACTCGCGGGGGGCCTCCTACGAGCAGTACTTC. It specifies CASSYSRGASYEQYF.

The gene calls are TRBV6-1 and TRBJ2-1; 8 bases line up with TRBD1. Germline values: CDR1 MNHNS, CDR2 SASEGT. With 0 bases clipped from V and 9 bases from J, the junction kept 13 bases outside the gene matches. The CDR3 runs to 17 residues. The CDR3 DNA sequence: TGTGCCAGCAGTGAAGCGCCGGGGACAGGACCCGCGGGTGAGCAGTTCTTC. Translated: CASSEAPGTGPAGEQFF.

The gene calls are TRBV18 and TRBJ2-1; 9 positions match TRBD2. Germline-derived CDR1 and CDR2 are KGHSH and LQKENI. This CDR3 contains 15 residues. J was trimmed by 3 bases and V by 6 bases; bases with no gene match: 6. In DNA, the CDR3 is TGTGCCAGCTCGTTTAGACTAGCGGACTACAATGAGCAGTTCTTC. This translates into CASSFRLADYNEQFF.